Here is one T cell receptor beta chain with its context. Deletions cut 5 bases from V and 3 bases from J, with 8 bases between. The CDR3 runs 12 residues. The germline V gene encodes CDR1 MDHEN and CDR2 SYDVKM. The sample originates from a study of OX40 agonist ivuxolimab in advanced cancers. The overall study: People who had prior anti-PD-1, anti-PD-L1 or anti-CTLA-4 therapy could take part, and about 40% had some.

Clones were read by immunoSEQ multiplex PCR, and TCRdb kept only the in-frame ones, dropping some. Altogether 20,000 to 30,000 clones are present, approximately 85% being singletons, with the ten largest covering 34%. The material was CD4+ or CD8+ T cells sorted from blood, obtained in a trial of the OX40 agonist ivuxolimab. This sequence was found in an adult with an advanced solid tumor such as melanoma, head and neck, liver or kidney cancer. The V gene is TRBV28, the J gene TRBJ2-7; D perhaps matches TRBD2 (5 bases). In DNA, the CDR3 is TGTGCCAGCAGTCCCGGGAACTACGAGCAGTACTTC. Amino acids: CASSPGNYEQYF.